The 25 T cell receptor beta chains listed next were all sequenced from one sample in a study of blood T cell repertoires in COVID-19. Method: immunoSEQ multiplex PCR; TCRdb's copy keeps in-frame clones and lacks some. The sample holds around 67,000 clones; 87% are singletons and the top ten take approximately 8.3%. What was sequenced was peripheral blood. These receptors were obtained from a man aged 45-65 years with active COVID-19.

J is TRBJ1-5 and V is TRBV6-2 or TRBV6-3, with 8 nucleotides matching TRBD1. V shed 2 bases and J 6 bases; nucleotides not matched to a gene: 3. Germline assignment: CDR1 MNHEY and CDR2 SVGEGT. The CDR3 totals 14 residues. CDR3 sequence: CASSYNRGFQPQHF. The CDR3 region has the DNA TGTGCCAGCAGTTACAACAGGGGGTTTCAGCCCCAGCATTTT.

This rearrangement joins TRBV28 to TRBJ2-5; the D is unclear. The CDR3 extends over 15 amino acids. V lost 5 bases and J lost 2, with 15 bases in between. Germline-derived CDR1 and CDR2 are MDHEN and SYDVKM. Here the CDR3 DNA reads TGTGCCAGCAGTCAGTGGGCCCCGACGCAAGAGACCCAGTACTTC. Its protein is CASSQWAPTQETQYF.

The V and J genes are TRBV7-9 and TRBJ1-2; a weak D match, TRBD1 (5 bases). The CDR3 is made up of 16 amino acids. Germline V lookup: CDR1 SEHNR, CDR2 FQNEAQ (reference sequence). Trimming shortened V by 5 bases and J by 6 bases, and 22 bases separated the two germline ends. Here the CDR3 DNA reads TGTGCCAGCAGCCCAGGAAGCGGGACGCGAGGGAATGGCTACACCTTC. As protein: CASSPGSGTRGNGYTF.

The chain combines TRBV28 with TRBJ1-5; 8 bases are shared with TRBD1. The germline V gene encodes CDR1 MDHEN and CDR2 SYDVKM. After removal of 6 bases from V and 8 bases from J, the junction contained 9 bases not matched to a gene. The CDR3 runs 14 residues. CDR3 DNA: TGTGCCAGCAGAACGGCCCAGACAGGGGAGCCCCAGCATTTT. Its protein is CASRTAQTGEPQHF. Combining the CDR3 with reference TRBV28 and TRBJ1-5 gives the whole variable domain DVKVTQSSRYLVKRTGEKVFLECVQDMDHENMFWYRQDPGLGLRLIYFSYDVKMKEKGDIPEGYSVSREKKERFSLILESASTNQTSMYLCASRTAQTGEPQHFGDGTRLSIL.

This clone came up a few times. The gene calls are TRBV19 and TRBJ2-1, with 8 bases identical to TRBD2. CDR3 size: 15 residues. Germline values: CDR1 LNHDA, CDR2 SQIVND (reference sequence). The junction had 6 bases not matched to a gene; V was cut back by 5 bases and J by 3 bases. CDR3 protein: CASSHSTSVYNEQFF. The DNA of the CDR3 is TGTGCCAGTAGTCATTCGACTAGCGTCTACAATGAGCAGTTCTTC.

The rearrangement links TRBV7-2 to TRBJ1-3, with D unresolved. Germline CDR1 is SGHTA and CDR2 is FQGNSA. The CDR3 totals 13 residues. Trimming cost V 4 bases and J 6 bases, with 10 bases left between them. Here the CDR3 reads CASSSGVSNTIYF. The CDR3 nucleotides are TGTGCCAGCAGCTCCGGTGTTTCAAACACCATATATTTT.

The rearrangement joins TRBV5-1 to TRBJ1-3; no definite D call. This CDR3 has 14 amino acids. Germline CDR1 and CDR2: SGHRS and YFSETQ. V lost 0 bases to trimming and J lost 0 bases, with 4 bases between them. The CDR3 DNA follows: TGCGCCAGCAGCTTGGAGAGCTCTGGAAACACCATATATTTT. This sequence encodes CASSLESSGNTIYF.

The CDR3: CASSKRESSYNEQFF. The CDR3 DNA follows: TGTGCCAGCAGTAAAAGAGAGAGCTCCTACAATGAGCAGTTCTTC. This chain links TRBV7-3 with TRBJ2-1; D remains ambiguous. The CDR3 sequence is 15 residues long. Germline lookup yields CDR1 SGHTA and CDR2 FQGTGA. The V gene lost 6 bases and the J gene lost 0 bases, with 12 bases spanning the gap.

This clone was seen only a few times. This chain connects TRBV6-2 or TRBV6-3 to TRBJ2-7, with 7 bases that match TRBD2. In germline, CDR1 is MNHEY, CDR2 SVGEGT. The CDR3 runs to 15 residues. Trimming removed 5 bases from V and 6 bases from J; junction bases left unmatched: 13. The CDR3 region has the DNA TGTGCCAGCAGTGCAGGGATCGGGGGGTTTGGCGAGCAGTACTTC. This gives the protein CASSAGIGGFGEQYF.

The gene calls are TRBV9 and TRBJ2-2, with D unclear. Germline CDR1 is SGDLS and CDR2 is YYNGEE. CDR3 length: 15 amino acids. Between the trimmed V and J ends, which lost 3 bases and 5 bases, there was a span of 14 bases. CDR3 sequence (DNA): TGTGCCAGCAGCGGGTCCTTATCCGAGACCGGGGAGCTGTTTTTT. Its translation: CASSGSLSETGELFF. The variable domain in full, with the rest retrieved from reference TRBV9 and TRBJ2-2, is DSGVTQTPKHLITATGQRVTLRCSPRSGDLSVYWYQQSLDQGLQFLIQYYNGEERAKGNILERFSAQQFPDLHSELNLSSLELGDSALYFCASSGSLSETGELFFGEGSRLTVL.

The CDR3: CASSSNGGRDTEAFF. The CDR3 bases are TGTGCCAGCAGCTCGAACGGAGGGAGGGACACTGAAGCTTTCTTT. The chain links TRBV5-4 to TRBJ1-1; D gene ambiguous. This CDR3 comprises 15 residues. Germline lookup yields CDR1 SGHNT and CDR2 YYREEE (reference sequence). The germline V and J ends were trimmed by 3 bases and 3 bases, with 15 bases remaining between them.

The chain joins TRBV24-1 to TRBJ2-2; D possibly corresponds to TRBD1 (8 bases). Germline values: CDR1 KGHDR, CDR2 SFDVKD. Trimming pared 0 bases from V and 6 bases from J, leaving 10 bases between. The CDR3 has 15 residues. For the CDR3, the DNA is TGTGCCACCAGTGATTTGACAGGGGGGGCCGGGGAGCTGTTTTTT. As protein: CATSDLTGGAGELFF.

The sample holds a few counts of this clone. V is TRBV4-1 and J is TRBJ1-6, with D perhaps matching TRBD1 (6 bases). The CDR3 has 15 amino acids. The V gene lost 0 bases and the J gene lost 9 bases, with 12 bases spanning the gap. Germline CDR1 MGHRA, CDR2 YSYEKL. CDR3 bases: TGCGCCAGCAGCCAAGAGCGAGGGGGTATTTCACCCCTCCACTTT. Amino acids: CASSQERGGISPLHF.

This sequence joins TRBV28 and TRBJ2-3; 9 bases line up with TRBD1. V was clipped by 5 bases and J by 3 bases; unmatched bases: 6. The length of the CDR3 is 15 residues. Germline lookup yields CDR1 MDHEN and CDR2 SYDVKM. The CDR3, as DNA: TGTGCCAGCAGTACACAGGGGGCGCGGACAGATACGCAGTATTTT. Translating it yields CASSTQGARTDTQYF. The full variable domain, with the rest looked up from reference TRBV28 and TRBJ2-3, is DVKVTQSSRYLVKRTGEKVFLECVQDMDHENMFWYRQDPGLGLRLIYFSYDVKMKEKGDIPEGYSVSREKKERFSLILESASTNQTSMYLCASSTQGARTDTQYFGPGTRLTVL.

The rearrangement links TRBV5-6 to TRBJ1-2; D is unresolved. V was pared by 5 bases and J by 2 bases, with 7 bases between. Germline loops: CDR1 SGHDT, CDR2 YYEEEE. CDR3 length: 12 amino acids. The DNA for the CDR3 is TGTGCCAGCAGGAGGCAAAACTATGGCTACACCTTC. It specifies CASRRQNYGYTF.

The chain joins TRBV6-5 to TRBJ2-2; 11 bases agree with TRBD1. CDR1 is MNHEY and CDR2 is SVGAGI in the germline V gene. The CDR3 consists of 15 residues. With 8 bases clipped from V and 6 bases from J, the junction kept 8 bases outside the gene matches. The chain's CDR3 is CASSPGQGDSGELFF. Here the CDR3 DNA reads TGTGCCAGCTCCCCGGGACAGGGGGATTCCGGGGAGCTGTTTTTT.

This sequence joins TRBV19 and TRBJ2-3; 10 bases line up with TRBD2. Looked up from germline, CDR1 is LNHDA and CDR2 is SQIVND (reference sequence). The V gene end was trimmed by 2 bases and the J gene end by 2 bases; junction bases not matched to a gene: 10. The CDR3 covers 18 residues. The CDR3 protein is CASSIFSLAGASTDTQYF. The CDR3 DNA reads as TGTGCCAGTAGTATATTCTCGCTAGCGGGGGCTTCCACAGATACGCAGTATTTT.

The gene calls are TRBV6-2 or TRBV6-3 and TRBJ2-1; 7 nucleotides align to TRBD1. CDR1 is MNHEY and CDR2 is SVGEGT in the germline V gene. V was clipped by 4 bases and J by 14 bases; unmatched bases: 5. This CDR3 is 11 amino acids long. Here the CDR3 reads CASSSQGYEFF. The CDR3 nucleotides are TGTGCCAGCAGTTCACAGGGGTATGAGTTCTTC.

As for this clone: At one of its ends the junction is not consistent with the germline gene, which may arise from a read error. The V and J genes are TRBV28 and TRBJ2-1; 9 bases are shared with TRBD2. Germline values: CDR1 MDHEN, CDR2 SYDVKM. The length of the CDR3 is 13 residues. The CDR3 nucleotides read TGTGCCAGCAGTCCCGACAGAAGCGGGAGGACACTCTTC. Its translation is CASSPDRSGRTLF.

CDR3 residues: CASSIGGLAGETQYF. DNA of the CDR3: TGTGCCAGTAGTATAGGTGGACTAGCAGGCGAGACCCAGTACTTC. The rearrangement uses TRBV19 and TRBJ2-5; the match to TRBD2 covers 8 bases. Germline assignment: CDR1 LNHDA and CDR2 SQIVND (reference sequence). This CDR3 spans 15 amino acids. The V segment lost 1 base and the J segment 5 bases; nucleotides outside the gene matches: 6.

This chain joins TRBV28 and TRBJ1-1, with a possible D match to TRBD1 (5 bases). Between the trimmed V and J ends, which lost 5 bases and 6 bases, there was a span of 19 bases. This CDR3 has 15 residues. Germline V gene lookup returns CDR1 MDHEN and CDR2 SYDVKM. CDR3 sequence: CASSPPWQGSSEAFF. The CDR3 nucleotides are TGTGCCAGCAGTCCCCCCTGGCAGGGTTCCTCTGAAGCTTTCTTT.

The chain carries TRBV9 and TRBJ2-7; 7 bases are a match to TRBD1. The length of the CDR3 is 17 residues. J gave up 6 bases and V 3 bases, and 18 bases lay outside the gene matches. Per germline, CDR1 SGDLS and CDR2 YYNGEE. The CDR3 nucleotides are TGTGCCAGCAGCGAATGGGACAGCGTCGGACCTGGCGGCGAGCAGTACTTC. Translating gives CASSEWDSVGPGGEQYF.

The chain links TRBV24-1 to TRBJ1-5, with D possibly matching TRBD1 (5 bases). The CDR3 runs to 13 residues. Germline-derived CDR1 and CDR2 are KGHDR and SFDVKD. With 9 bases removed from V and 0 bases from J, the gap between germline ends came to 8 bases. CDR3 protein: CATCRGSNQPQHF. CDR3 bases: TGTGCCACCTGTAGGGGTAGCAATCAGCCCCAGCATTTT.

The chain is built from TRBV25-1 and TRBJ1-1; a weak D match, TRBD1 (5 bases). CDR3 length equals 18 residues. Trimming removed 3 bases at V and 0 bases at J, with 20 bases between. CDR1 and CDR2 (germline): MGHDK, SYGVNS. The CDR3 reads CASSDSGHSGGMNTEAFF. Written as DNA, the CDR3 is TGTGCCAGCAGTGATTCAGGACATTCCGGGGGGATGAACACTGAAGCTTTCTTT.

This chain uses TRBV5-6 with TRBJ2-1; 11 bases agree with TRBD2. The CDR3 has 18 amino acids. CDR1 and CDR2 (germline): SGHDT, YYEEEE. With 8 bases clipped from V and 0 bases from J, the junction kept 13 bases outside the gene matches. The CDR3 DNA is TGTGCCAGTTCCGGGCTAGCGGGGGGAAGAAGCTCCTACAATGAGCAGTTCTTC. Protein product: CASSGLAGGRSSYNEQFF.